These 15 T cell receptor beta chains were sequenced from one sample in a study of T-cell reconstitution after alpha-beta-depleted transplantation in children. This sample's TCRbeta library carried unique molecular identifier barcodes. TCRdb redid the calling of the PCR reads with MiXCR, one entry per CDR3 protein. The sample lists approximately 210,000 distinct CDR3 sequences; around a sixth were seen once. The source was PBMCs, mostly from graft donor cells, collected 360 days after TCRalphabeta/CD19-depleted stem cell transplant. These receptors all stem from a male patient aged 2-15 years who had a stem cell transplant for acute lymphoblastic leukemia, so the T cells may come from the graft donor.

This clonotype was seen more than once but under ten times. The chain uses TRBV12-3 or TRBV12-4 and TRBJ2-4, with D uncertain. CDR3 length: 15 amino acids. V was pared by 5 bases and J by 0 bases, with 11 bases between. The CDR3 nucleotides are TGTGCCAGCAGTACCTTCCGTTTAGCCAAAAACATTCAGTACTTC. It translates to CASSTFRLAKNIQYF.

The chain uses TRBV6-2 or TRBV6-3 and TRBJ1-1; perhaps TRBD1 as D (5 bases). Germline V lookup: CDR1 MNHEY, CDR2 SVGEGT. Trimming took off 5 bases at V and 2 bases at J, with 15 bases between the two ends. The CDR3 covers 15 residues. Here the CDR3 DNA reads TGTGCCAGCAGTGATGGGACGGAGGGTAACACTGAAGCTTTCTTT. Protein: CASSDGTEGNTEAFF.

The chain links TRBV13 to TRBJ2-3, with D possibly being TRBD2 (6 bases). Germline assignment: CDR1 PRHDT and CDR2 FYEKMQ (reference sequence). Trimming removed 4 bases from V and 3 bases from J, with 17 bases in between. The CDR3 spans 16 residues. CDR3 in amino acids: CASSSTGLLLTDTQYF. CDR3 bases: TGTGCCAGCAGCTCGACGGGACTGTTGTTGACAGATACGCAGTATTTT.

This clonotype was counted a single time. The chain recombines TRBV20-1 with TRBJ2-1; 7 bases map to TRBD1. V shed 2 bases, J shed 1 base, and the junction held 5 bases outside the gene matches. Germline V CDR1 and CDR2: DFQATT, SNEGSKA (reference sequence). CDR3 length: 15 residues. As DNA, the CDR3 is TGCAGTGCTAGACCGGCACAGGGGTCCTACAATGAGCAGTTCTTC. It specifies CSARPAQGSYNEQFF.

This clonotype was seen a handful of times. V gene TRBV7-8 combines with J gene TRBJ1-1, with TRBD1 identical over 9 bases. This CDR3 comprises 14 residues. The V segment lost 3 bases and the J segment 5 bases; nucleotides outside the gene matches: 4. CDR1 and CDR2 (germline): SGHVS, FQNEAQ. CDR3 sequence reads: CASSLDRGITEAFF. CDR3 coding DNA: TGTGCCAGCAGCTTGGACAGGGGTATTACTGAAGCTTTCTTT.

This clonotype was found once. V is TRBV20-1 and J is TRBJ2-4; 7 nucleotides agree with TRBD1. The CDR3 is 17 residues long. After removal of 4 bases from V and 0 bases from J, the junction contained 12 bases not matched to a gene. Germline assignment: CDR1 DFQATT and CDR2 SNEGSKA (reference sequence). The CDR3 sequence is CSAKVDRASLAKNIQYF. The CDR3 bases are TGCAGTGCTAAAGTCGACAGGGCGAGTCTAGCCAAAAACATTCAGTACTTC.

This clonotype was counted many times. The J gene is TRBJ1-1, the V gene TRBV12-3 or TRBV12-4; TRBD1 is a possible D gene (5 bases). Trimming pared 6 bases from V and 5 bases from J, leaving 16 bases between. This CDR3 has 14 amino acids. The CDR3: CASRGPEGGTEAFF. CDR3 in DNA: TGTGCCAGCAGGGGGCCGGAGGGAGGGACTGAAGCTTTCTTT.

This clonotype was counted between two and nine times. The rearrangement uses TRBV5-4 and TRBJ1-2, with D perhaps matching TRBD1 (6 bases). This CDR3 is built from 17 residues. Germline V CDR1 and CDR2: SGHNT, YYREEE (reference sequence). V lost 0 bases and J 8 bases, leaving 23 bases between the germline ends. The CDR3 spells CASSLAGETGTITGYTF. The CDR3 DNA sequence: TGTGCCAGCAGCTTGGCCGGAGAAACCGGGACAATCACGGGCTACACCTTC.

The V gene is TRBV6-5, the J gene TRBJ2-2, with D unclear. The ends were cut back, 1 base at V and 4 bases at J, with 7 bases in the middle. The CDR3 contains 14 residues. Germline V lookup: CDR1 MNHEY, CDR2 SVGAGI. This chain's CDR3 is CASSYYLGTGELFF. The DNA for the CDR3 is TGTGCCAGCAGTTACTACCTTGGCACCGGGGAGCTGTTTTTT.

The chain carries TRBV9 and TRBJ2-2; the match to TRBD1 covers 10 bases. The trim removed 4 bases at V and 4 bases at J, leaving 7 bases unmatched. The CDR3 covers 16 residues. The V gene's germline CDR1 is SGDLS and CDR2 YYNGEE. CDR3 coding DNA: TGTGCCAGCAGCACCCGGACAGGGGGAGGCACCGGGGAGCTGTTTTTT. Protein product: CASSTRTGGGTGELFF.

This clonotype came up a few times. V usage is TRBV2 and J usage is TRBJ2-3; D call uncertain. From germline, CDR1 is SNHLY and CDR2 FYNNEI. V lost 6 bases, J lost 4 bases, and 17 bases lay in between. CDR3 length: 15 residues. CDR3 nucleotides: TGTGCCAGCAGCCCTTCGACCCCTCGGGCAGATACGCAGTATTTT. This codes for CASSPSTPRADTQYF.

This clonotype was found a few times. The V gene is TRBV5-6, the J gene TRBJ2-5; the match to TRBD1 covers 8 bases. The CDR3 runs 16 residues. Germline V gene sequence: CDR1 SGHDT, CDR2 YYEEEE. The V gene end was trimmed by 1 base and the J gene end by 9 bases; junction bases not matched to a gene: 14. The CDR3 DNA reads TGTGCCAGCAGCTTGAGTGACAGGGGCCCCTTTCGTTCCCAGTACTTC. Protein: CASSLSDRGPFRSQYF.

The chain recombines TRBV4-3 with TRBJ2-2; D is possibly TRBD2 (6 bases). Germline-derived CDR1 and CDR2 are LGHNA and YSLEER. This CDR3 comprises 16 residues. Trimming stripped 1 base from V and 5 bases from J, with 14 bases between. The CDR3 DNA sequence: TGCGCCAGCAGCCAAGCAGACCACGGGGGAACCGGGGAGCTGTTTTTT. Amino acid sequence: CASSQADHGGTGELFF.

The chain recombines TRBV4-2 with TRBJ2-2; a possible D gene is TRBD1 (6 bases). V was shortened by 1 base and J by 6 bases, with 12 bases between the two germline ends. The germline V gene has CDR1 LGHNA and CDR2 YNFKEQ. This CDR3 contains 15 residues. In DNA, the CDR3 is TGTGCCAGCAGCCAAGCGGGTGGGGGCGCCGGGGAGCTGTTTTTT. Translation: CASSQAGGGAGELFF.

This clonotype was detected a few times. The rearrangement uses TRBV7-2 and TRBJ2-7, with TRBD2 as a possible D gene (7 bases). Trimming cost V 5 bases and J 3 bases, with 17 bases left between them. Per the germline V gene, CDR1 is SGHTA and CDR2 is FQGNSA. The CDR3 runs to 15 residues. CDR3: CASSLRGGADYEQYF. Written as DNA, the CDR3 is TGTGCCAGCAGCCTAAGGGGGGGGGCGGACTACGAGCAGTACTTC.